Below, 17 T cell receptor beta chains from the same sample are listed, as sequenced in a study of shared clonotypes between healthy human individuals. Some clones are missing from TCRdb's copy, which holds only in-frame ones; the method was immunoSEQ multiplex PCR. This table holds around 990,000 clones, approximately 75% found once. Sequencing was performed on memory CD4+ T cells from PBMCs. The subset here: CD45RA-negative fraction. Receptors originate from a man younger than 35 in good health. Some clones in this sample may be carry-over from other donors' samples.

For this clone: This sample also contains other DNA sequences that code for the same CDR3. The chain has TRBV2 and TRBJ2-3; no clear D. V was pared by 9 bases and J by 2 bases, with 12 bases between. Germline CDR1 SNHLY, CDR2 FYNNEI. The CDR3 totals 13 residues. The CDR3: CASAQLHTDTQYF. CDR3 bases: TGTGCCAGTGCTCAGTTACACACAGATACGCAGTATTTT.

The chain has TRBV4-3 and TRBJ2-2; a weak D match, TRBD1 (6 bases). V gave up 4 bases and J gave up 6 bases, with 21 bases separating them. From germline, CDR1 is LGHNA and CDR2 YSLEER. The CDR3 sequence is 17 residues long. CDR3 residues: CASSRSPGQLGAGELFF. In DNA, the CDR3 is TGCGCCAGCAGCCGAAGCCCCGGACAGCTTGGAGCCGGGGAGCTGTTTTTT.

CDR3 DNA sequence: TGTGCCAGCAGGACAACGTCCGGAGGGCAGCCCCAGCATTTT. The encoded protein is CASRTTSGGQPQHF. The chain uses TRBV6-5 and TRBJ1-5; D is unresolved. Germline values: CDR1 MNHEY, CDR2 SVGAGI. Trimming removed 6 bases from V and 7 bases from J, with 16 bases in between. This CDR3 is 14 amino acids long.

The V and J genes are TRBV7-2 and TRBJ1-1; D not certain. With 3 bases removed from V and 1 base from J, the gap between germline ends came to 9 bases. The CDR3 runs to 14 residues. Germline lookup yields CDR1 SGHTA and CDR2 FQGNSA. The CDR3 protein is CASSFDIPNTEAFF. CDR3 coding DNA: TGTGCCAGCAGCTTTGACATACCGAACACTGAAGCTTTCTTT.

The J gene is TRBJ2-5, the V gene TRBV28; the D is unclear. Trimming pared 6 bases from V and 0 bases from J, leaving 8 bases between. Germline assignment: CDR1 MDHEN and CDR2 SYDVKM. The CDR3 is made up of 13 amino acids. Here the CDR3 reads CASSQVYQETQYF. DNA for the CDR3: TGTGCCAGCAGCCAGGTCTACCAAGAGACCCAGTACTTC.

The CDR3 DNA reads TGTGCCAGCAGCAACAGGGTGGACACTGAAGCTTTCTTT. It is translated as CASSNRVDTEAFF. The chain employs TRBV11-3 and TRBJ1-1; D is possibly TRBD1 (6 bases). The CDR3 extends over 13 amino acids. Between the trimmed V and J ends, which lost 5 bases and 3 bases, there was a span of 10 bases. Germline V gene data show CDR1 as SGHNT and CDR2 as YENEEA.

The chain joins TRBV2 to TRBJ2-7; D gene uncertain. Germline V CDR1 and CDR2: SNHLY, FYNNEI. The V end was cut by 7 bases, the J end by 2 bases, with 9 bases between. The CDR3 is made up of 12 amino acids. The CDR3 coding sequence is TGTGCCAGCAATATGCTCGCCTACGAGCAGTACTTC. Protein product: CASNMLAYEQYF.

This clone was observed at least ten times. The V call is TRBV7-2, the J call TRBJ1-2; no firm D call. This CDR3 spans 14 amino acids. The germline gives CDR1 SGHTA, CDR2 FQGNSA. Trimming cost V 2 bases and J 2 bases, with 9 bases left between them. The CDR3: CASSLNWRNYGYTF. CDR3 bases: TGTGCCAGCAGCTTAAATTGGCGGAACTATGGCTACACCTTC.

The chain recombines TRBV28 with TRBJ2-5, with 9 bases aligning to TRBD1. CDR3 size: 15 residues. CDR1 is MDHEN, CDR2 SYDVKM, per germline. After removal of 5 bases from V and 5 bases from J, the junction contained 9 bases not matched to a gene. In nucleotides, the CDR3 is TGTGCCAGCAGTCTTCCTACAGGGGGCGGGGAGACCCAGTACTTC. It is translated as CASSLPTGGGETQYF.

This clone was detected a few times. The J gene is TRBJ1-5, the V gene TRBV5-6; D gene unclear. The CDR3 contains 15 residues. Trimming stripped 1 base from V and 0 bases from J, with 8 bases between. Germline CDR1 and CDR2: SGHDT and YYEEEE. The CDR3 DNA reads TGTGCCAGCAGCTTGAGCCGTCATAGCAATCAGCCCCAGCATTTT. It specifies CASSLSRHSNQPQHF.

V and J are TRBV28 and TRBJ2-4, with D perhaps TRBD2 (6 bases). CDR3 length: 15 amino acids. CDR1 is MDHEN and CDR2 is SYDVKM in the germline V gene. The germline V and J ends were trimmed by 2 bases and 7 bases, with 15 bases remaining between them. The CDR3 spells CASSLRERPGNIQYF. CDR3 nucleotide sequence: TGTGCCAGCAGTTTACGGGAGCGGCCAGGGAACATTCAGTACTTC.

CDR3 nucleotides: TGTGCCAGCAGTTACCTGTCGGCAGCCCTAGCCTACGAGCAGTACTTC. Protein product: CASSYLSAALAYEQYF. The chain has TRBV6-5 and TRBJ2-7, with D unclear. Trimming took 2 bases from V and 2 from J, leaving 16 bases between them. The CDR3 runs to 16 residues. Looked up from germline, CDR1 is MNHEY and CDR2 is SVGAGI.

The sample holds one count of this clone. The identical CDR3 is also encoded by other nucleotide sequences in the sample. This CDR3 is CASSFRSNQPQHF. CDR3 nucleotide sequence: TGTGCCAGCAGCTTCAGGAGCAATCAGCCCCAGCATTTT. The chain couples TRBV5-6 to TRBJ1-5; D call uncertain. The CDR3 covers 13 residues. CDR1 is SGHDT, CDR2 YYEEEE, per germline. V gave up 2 bases and J gave up 1 base, with 4 bases separating them.

The rearrangement links TRBV29-1 to TRBJ1-2; perhaps TRBD1 as D (5 bases). The CDR3 runs 15 residues. Trimming cost V 4 bases and J 4 bases, with 19 bases left between them. Looked up from germline, CDR1 is SQVTM and CDR2 is ANQGSEA. The CDR3 is CSVVGRVKVFYGYTF. The CDR3 region has the DNA TGCAGCGTTGTTGGCAGGGTTAAAGTGTTCTATGGCTACACCTTC.

Comments on this clone: It is likely a read error: a sequence one base away is far more abundant. The chain links TRBV28 to TRBJ1-1; perhaps TRBD1 as D (5 bases). The CDR3 is 15 residues long. The germline CDR1 and CDR2 sequences are MDHEN and SYDVKM. CDR3 nucleotides: TGTGCCAACAGTTTAGTCAAGGGACTGAACACTGAAGCTTTCTTT. Translation gives CANSLVKGLNTEAFF.

The chain has TRBV9 and TRBJ2-3; 9 bases agree with TRBD1. The CDR3 has 14 residues. V shed 4 bases, J shed 7 bases, and the junction held 7 bases outside the gene matches. Germline V lookup: CDR1 SGDLS, CDR2 YYNGEE. CDR3 DNA sequence: TGTGCCAGCAGCCCTGGGACAGGGCTCAATACGCAGTATTTT. Residues: CASSPGTGLNTQYF.

Of note for this clone: This sample also contains other DNA sequences that code for the same CDR3. The V call is TRBV5-1, the J call TRBJ2-3; a possible D gene is TRBD1 (6 bases). This CDR3 has 15 amino acids. The V gene lost 0 bases and the J gene lost 3 bases, with 11 bases spanning the gap. Germline assignment: CDR1 SGHRS and CDR2 YFSETQ. In DNA form, the CDR3 reads TGCGCCAGCAGCTTGGGTGCAGGGGCTACAGATACGCAGTATTTT. It encodes CASSLGAGATDTQYF.